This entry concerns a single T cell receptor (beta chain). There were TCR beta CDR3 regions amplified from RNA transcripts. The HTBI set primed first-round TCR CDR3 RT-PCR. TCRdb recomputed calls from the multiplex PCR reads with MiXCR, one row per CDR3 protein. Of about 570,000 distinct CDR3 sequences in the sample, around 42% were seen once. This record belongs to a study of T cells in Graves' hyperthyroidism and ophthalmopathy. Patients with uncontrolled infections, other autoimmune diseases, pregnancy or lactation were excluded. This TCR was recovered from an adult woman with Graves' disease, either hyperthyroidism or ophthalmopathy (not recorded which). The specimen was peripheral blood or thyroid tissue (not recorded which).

CDR3: CASSQDSGSIYF. The DNA of the CDR3 is TGCGCCAGCAGCCAAGATAGTGGCAGCATATATTTT. This chain uses TRBV4-1 with TRBJ1-3; D gene ambiguous. Germline lookup yields CDR1 MGHRA and CDR2 YSYEKL. This CDR3 is 12 amino acids long. V lost 0 bases, J lost 12 bases, and 9 bases lay in between.